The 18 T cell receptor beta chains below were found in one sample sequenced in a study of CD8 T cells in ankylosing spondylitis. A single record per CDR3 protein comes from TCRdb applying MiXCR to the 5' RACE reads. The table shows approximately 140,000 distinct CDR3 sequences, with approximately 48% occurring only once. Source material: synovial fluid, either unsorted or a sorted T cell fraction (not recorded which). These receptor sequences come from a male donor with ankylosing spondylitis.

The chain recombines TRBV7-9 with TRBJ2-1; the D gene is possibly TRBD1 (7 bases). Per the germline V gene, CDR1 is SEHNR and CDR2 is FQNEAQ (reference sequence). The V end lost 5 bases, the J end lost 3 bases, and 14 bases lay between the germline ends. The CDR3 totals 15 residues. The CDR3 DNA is TGTGCCAGCAGCCCTGCGGGACAGCACTACAATGAGCAGTTCTTC. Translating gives CASSPAGQHYNEQFF.

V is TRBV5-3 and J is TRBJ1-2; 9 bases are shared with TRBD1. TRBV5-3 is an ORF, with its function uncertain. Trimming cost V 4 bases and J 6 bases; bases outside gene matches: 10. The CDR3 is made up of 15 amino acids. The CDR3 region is CARSPRDRDWNGYTF. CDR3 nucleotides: TGTGCCAGAAGCCCTCGGGACAGGGATTGGAATGGCTACACCTTC.

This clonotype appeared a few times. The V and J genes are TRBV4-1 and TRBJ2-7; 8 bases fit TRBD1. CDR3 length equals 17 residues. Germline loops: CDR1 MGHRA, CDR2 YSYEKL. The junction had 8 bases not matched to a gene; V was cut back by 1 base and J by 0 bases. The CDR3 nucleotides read TGCGCCAGCAGCCAAGTCGATCTTGGACAGGGCTCCTACGAGCAGTACTTC. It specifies CASSQVDLGQGSYEQYF.

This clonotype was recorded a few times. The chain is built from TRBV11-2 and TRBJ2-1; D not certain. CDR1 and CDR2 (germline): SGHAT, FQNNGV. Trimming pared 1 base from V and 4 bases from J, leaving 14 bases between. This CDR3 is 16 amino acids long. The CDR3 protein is CASSLGVYSTYNEQFF. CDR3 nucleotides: TGTGCCAGCAGCTTAGGGGTCTATTCCACTTACAATGAGCAGTTCTTC.

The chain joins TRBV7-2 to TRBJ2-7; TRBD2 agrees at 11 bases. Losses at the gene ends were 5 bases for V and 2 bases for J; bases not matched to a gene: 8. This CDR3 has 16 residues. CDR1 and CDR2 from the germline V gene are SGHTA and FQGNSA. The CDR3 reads CASSPPLAGGPYEQYF. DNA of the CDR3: TGTGCCAGCAGCCCCCCCCTAGCGGGAGGCCCCTACGAGCAGTACTTC.

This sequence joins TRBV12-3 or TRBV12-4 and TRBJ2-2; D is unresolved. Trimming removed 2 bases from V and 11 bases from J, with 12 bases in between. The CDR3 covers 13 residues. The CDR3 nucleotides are TGTGCCAGCAGTTTATTTTTGGAGCTAGAGCTGTTTTTT. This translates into CASSLFLELELFF.

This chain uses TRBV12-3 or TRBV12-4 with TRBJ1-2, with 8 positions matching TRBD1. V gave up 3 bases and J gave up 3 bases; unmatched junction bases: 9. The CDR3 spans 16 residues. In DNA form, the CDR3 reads TGTGCCAGCAGTTTTTGGATCAGGGGGCAGGACTATGGCTACACCTTC. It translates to CASSFWIRGQDYGYTF.

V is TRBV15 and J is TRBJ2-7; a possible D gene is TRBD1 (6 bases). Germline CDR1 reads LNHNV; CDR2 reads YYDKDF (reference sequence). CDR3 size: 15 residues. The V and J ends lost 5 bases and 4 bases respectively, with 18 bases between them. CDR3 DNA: TGTGCCACCAGCCCCTTTTTTCGTCAGGGGTACGAGCAGTACTTC. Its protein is CATSPFFRQGYEQYF.

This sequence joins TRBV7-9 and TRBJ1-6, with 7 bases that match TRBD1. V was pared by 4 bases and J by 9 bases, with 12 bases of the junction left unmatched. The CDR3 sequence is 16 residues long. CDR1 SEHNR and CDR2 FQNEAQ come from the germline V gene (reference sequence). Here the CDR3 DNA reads TGTGCCAGCAGCTCTTACAGGGGTAGAGTTGGTTCACCCCTCCACTTT. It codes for CASSSYRGRVGSPLHF.

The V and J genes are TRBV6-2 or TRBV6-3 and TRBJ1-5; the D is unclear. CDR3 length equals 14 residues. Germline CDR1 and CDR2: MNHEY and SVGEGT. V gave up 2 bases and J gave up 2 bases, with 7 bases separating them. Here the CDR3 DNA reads TGTGCCAGCAGTTACACGGTGGGCAATCAGCCCCAGCATTTT. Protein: CASSYTVGNQPQHF.

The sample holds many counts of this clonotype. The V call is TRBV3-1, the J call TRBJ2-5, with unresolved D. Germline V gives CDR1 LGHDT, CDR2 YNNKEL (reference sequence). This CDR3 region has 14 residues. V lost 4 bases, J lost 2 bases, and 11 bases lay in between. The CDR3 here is CASSRPSLQETQYF. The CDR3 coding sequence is TGTGCCAGCAGCCGTCCAAGCCTACAAGAGACCCAGTACTTC.

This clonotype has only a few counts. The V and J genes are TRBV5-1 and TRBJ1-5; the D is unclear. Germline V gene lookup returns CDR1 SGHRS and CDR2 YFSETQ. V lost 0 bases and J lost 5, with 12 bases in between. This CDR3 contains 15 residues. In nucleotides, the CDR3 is TGCGCCAGCAGCTTGGAGGGAGGGCTTCATCAGCCCCAGCATTTT. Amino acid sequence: CASSLEGGLHQPQHF.

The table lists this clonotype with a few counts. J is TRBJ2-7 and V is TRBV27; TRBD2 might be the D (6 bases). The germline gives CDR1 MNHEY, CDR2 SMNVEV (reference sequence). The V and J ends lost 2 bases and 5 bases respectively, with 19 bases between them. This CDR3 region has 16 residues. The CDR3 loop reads CASSLILEEGPNEQYF. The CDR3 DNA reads TGTGCCAGCAGTTTAATCCTAGAGGAGGGCCCTAACGAGCAGTACTTC.

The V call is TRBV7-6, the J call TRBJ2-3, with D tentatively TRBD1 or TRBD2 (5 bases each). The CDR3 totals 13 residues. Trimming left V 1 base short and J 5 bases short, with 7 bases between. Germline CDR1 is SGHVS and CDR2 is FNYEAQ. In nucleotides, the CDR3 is TGTGCCAGCAGCTTAGGGGGGATAGATACGCAGTATTTT. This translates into CASSLGGIDTQYF.

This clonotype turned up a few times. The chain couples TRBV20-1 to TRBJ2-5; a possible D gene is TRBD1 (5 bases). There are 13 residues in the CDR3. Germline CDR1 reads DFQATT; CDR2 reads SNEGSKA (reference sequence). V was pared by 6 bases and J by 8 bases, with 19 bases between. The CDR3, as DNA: TGCAGTGCACCTTTGACAGATCAAGGAACCCAGTACTTC. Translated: CSAPLTDQGTQYF.

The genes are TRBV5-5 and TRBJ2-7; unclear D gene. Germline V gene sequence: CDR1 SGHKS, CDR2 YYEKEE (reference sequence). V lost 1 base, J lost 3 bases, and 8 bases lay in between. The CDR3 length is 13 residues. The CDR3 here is CASSLYRLYEQYF. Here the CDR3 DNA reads TGTGCCAGCAGCTTGTACAGACTCTACGAGCAGTACTTC.

The DNA of the CDR3 is TGTGCCAGCAGGCTTGAGCTATCGGAGCAGTACTTC. Its protein product is CASRLELSEQYF. The chain employs TRBV7-9 and TRBJ2-7; no firm D call. CDR1 and CDR2 from the germline V gene are SEHNR and FQNEAQ (reference sequence). CDR3 length equals 12 residues. V dropped 6 bases and J dropped 7 bases, with 13 bases sitting between them.

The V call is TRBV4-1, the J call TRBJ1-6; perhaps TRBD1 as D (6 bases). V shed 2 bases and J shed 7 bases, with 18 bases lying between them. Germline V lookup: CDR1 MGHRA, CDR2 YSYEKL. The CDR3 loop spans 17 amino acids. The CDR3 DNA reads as TGCGCCAGCAGCCAACTATGGTTATACCAGGGGAATTCACCCCTCCACTTT. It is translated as CASSQLWLYQGNSPLHF.